Listed below are T cell receptor beta chains from one sample, sequenced in a study of molecular identifiers for immune sequencing clone quantification. TCRdb independently ran MiXCR on the PCR reads; one entry per CDR3 protein. The data show approximately 97,000 distinct CDR3 sequences, with under 40% seen just once and roughly 9.7% held by the top ten. What was sequenced was naive CD8+ T cells from blood, with Jurkat cell RNA spiked in. The receptors were sampled from a human donor in good health. Some libraries in this study had Jurkat cell RNA spiked in. Both conserved end residues are part of each CDR3. Fields, in order: CDR3 length, J gene, V gene, clone size, D gene, CDR3 protein, CDR3 DNA. D genes are given only for firm matches. Size is omitted from some rows. Given values are once, few, many or a class for expanded clones.

len: 15; j_gene: TRBJ1-6; v_gene: TRBV27; abundance: few; d_gene: TRBD1; CDR3aa: CASSLIRGGNSPLHF; CDR3nt: TGTGCCAGCAGTCTGATCAGGGGGGGTAATTCACCCCTCCACTTT
len: 14; j_gene: TRBJ1-1; v_gene: TRBV4-1; abundance: -; d_gene: -; CDR3aa: CASSLGVGNTEAFF; CDR3nt: TGCGCCAGCTCTCTCGGGGTGGGGAACACTGAAGCTTTCTTT
len: 15; j_gene: TRBJ2-4; v_gene: TRBV28; abundance: -; d_gene: -; CDR3aa: CASSFPGYTKNIQYF; CDR3nt: TGTGCCAGCAGCTTTCCCGGCTACACGAAAAACATTCAGTACTTC
len: 15; j_gene: TRBJ2-7; v_gene: TRBV7-8; abundance: -; d_gene: TRBD1; CDR3aa: CASSLGQGGGNEQYF; CDR3nt: TGTGCCAGCAGCTTAGGACAGGGTGGGGGTAACGAGCAGTACTTC
len: 15; j_gene: TRBJ2-7; v_gene: TRBV10-2; abundance: -; d_gene: TRBD1; CDR3aa: CASSVPQGAGYEQYF; CDR3nt: TGCGCCAGCAGTGTACCCCAGGGGGCAGGCTACGAGCAGTACTTC
len: 17; j_gene: TRBJ2-6; v_gene: TRBV4-3; abundance: many; d_gene: -; CDR3aa: CASSQEQGYSGANVLTF; CDR3nt: TGCGCCAGCAGCCAAGAACAGGGATACTCTGGGGCCAACGTCCTGACTTTC
len: 13; j_gene: TRBJ1-6; v_gene: TRBV20-1; abundance: -; d_gene: TRBD1; CDR3aa: CSASGQGNSPLHF; CDR3nt: TGCAGTGCTTCAGGACAGGGGAATTCACCCCTCCACTTT
len: 15; j_gene: TRBJ2-7; v_gene: TRBV7-2; abundance: many; d_gene: -; CDR3aa: CASSALTRFPYEQYF; CDR3nt: TGTGCCAGCAGCGCCCTAACTAGGTTCCCCTACGAGCAGTACTTC
len: 17; j_gene: TRBJ2-3; v_gene: TRBV12-3/TRBV12-4; abundance: -; d_gene: TRBD1; CDR3aa: CASSLRQGPSQTDTQYF; CDR3nt: TGTGCCAGCAGTTTGAGACAGGGCCCCTCACAGACAGATACGCAGTATTTT
len: 16; j_gene: TRBJ1-2; v_gene: TRBV28; abundance: -; d_gene: TRBD1; CDR3aa: CASSSGTGAPNYGYTF; CDR3nt: TGTGCCAGCAGTTCCGGGACAGGGGCTCCCAACTATGGCTACACCTTC
len: 20; j_gene: TRBJ2-2; v_gene: TRBV28; abundance: -; d_gene: TRBD2; CDR3aa: CASSHSISLAGVVETGELFF; CDR3nt: TGTGCCAGCAGTCACTCGATCTCGCTAGCGGGAGTGGTTGAAACCGGGGAGCTGTTTTTT
len: 13; j_gene: TRBJ2-2; v_gene: TRBV29-1; abundance: -; d_gene: TRBD1; CDR3aa: CSARTGVTGELFF; CDR3nt: TGCAGCGCACGAACAGGGGTCACCGGGGAGCTGTTTTTT
len: 15; j_gene: TRBJ2-7; v_gene: TRBV4-3; abundance: many; d_gene: -; CDR3aa: CASSLQRDIAYEQYF; CDR3nt: TGCGCCAGCAGCCTACAACGGGACATCGCCTACGAGCAGTACTTC
len: 15; j_gene: TRBJ1-4; v_gene: TRBV28; abundance: many; d_gene: -; CDR3aa: CASSTPRTANEKLFF; CDR3nt: TGTGCCAGCAGCACGCCAAGGACAGCTAATGAAAAACTGTTTTTT
len: 15; j_gene: TRBJ2-5; v_gene: TRBV4-3; abundance: few; d_gene: -; CDR3aa: CASSQDGGREETQYF; CDR3nt: TGCGCCAGCAGCCAAGATGGGGGGCGCGAGGAGACCCAGTACTTC
len: 16; j_gene: TRBJ2-2; v_gene: TRBV19; abundance: -; d_gene: TRBD2; CDR3aa: CASSIWLAGVTGELFF; CDR3nt: TGTGCCAGTAGTATTTGGCTAGCGGGAGTCACCGGGGAGCTGTTTTTT
len: 15; j_gene: TRBJ2-7; v_gene: TRBV4-2; abundance: few; d_gene: TRBD1; CDR3aa: CASSQEEGQHYEQYF; CDR3nt: TGTGCCAGCAGCCAAGAAGAGGGACAGCACTACGAGCAGTACTTC
len: 16; j_gene: TRBJ2-4; v_gene: TRBV19; abundance: -; d_gene: -; CDR3aa: CASSIRPALAKNIQYF; CDR3nt: TGTGCCAGTAGTATAAGGCCAGCTCTAGCCAAAAACATTCAGTACTTC
len: 15; j_gene: TRBJ1-4; v_gene: TRBV9; abundance: -; d_gene: TRBD1; CDR3aa: CASSKAGQENEKLFF; CDR3nt: TGTGCCAGCAGCAAAGCGGGACAGGAGAATGAAAAACTGTTTTTT
len: 17; j_gene: TRBJ2-3; v_gene: TRBV7-2; abundance: many; d_gene: -; CDR3aa: CASSLVVLSGVTDTQYF; CDR3nt: TGTGCCAGCAGCTTAGTGGTGTTGTCAGGGGTTACAGATACGCAGTATTTT
len: 16; j_gene: TRBJ1-1; v_gene: TRBV13; abundance: few; d_gene: TRBD1; CDR3aa: CASSSRDRPSNTEAFF; CDR3nt: TGTGCCAGCAGTAGTCGGGACAGACCTTCGAACACTGAAGCTTTCTTT
len: 12; j_gene: TRBJ1-1; v_gene: TRBV7-9; abundance: many; d_gene: -; CDR3aa: CASLGDKGEAFF; CDR3nt: TGTGCCTCCCTAGGGGATAAGGGTGAAGCTTTCTTT
len: 16; j_gene: TRBJ2-5; v_gene: TRBV7-9; abundance: many; d_gene: TRBD1; CDR3aa: CASSTRQGPSQETQYF; CDR3nt: TGTGCCAGCAGCACCCGACAGGGCCCTTCACAAGAGACCCAGTACTTC
len: 14; j_gene: TRBJ2-5; v_gene: TRBV20-1; abundance: few; d_gene: -; CDR3aa: CSASLYGGGETQYF; CDR3nt: TGCAGTGCTAGTCTCTATGGTGGCGGAGAGACCCAGTACTTC
len: 18; j_gene: TRBJ2-3; v_gene: TRBV6-2/TRBV6-3; abundance: -; d_gene: -; CDR3aa: CASSSPLQLTGEAAPTNF; CDR3nt: TGTGCCAGCAGTTCCCCACTTCAACTAACGGGAGAGGCGGCACCAACTAATTTT
len: 20; j_gene: TRBJ2-7; v_gene: TRBV6-5; abundance: -; d_gene: -; CDR3aa: CASSYSGSVRGSGSTYEQYF; CDR3nt: TGTGCCAGCAGTTACTCGGGGTCGGTCAGGGGGAGCGGGAGCACCTACGAGCAGTACTTC
len: 13; j_gene: TRBJ1-5; v_gene: TRBV7-9; abundance: -; d_gene: -; CDR3aa: CASSSSINQPQHF; CDR3nt: TGTGCCAGCAGCTCATCAATCAATCAGCCCCAGCACTTT
len: 16; j_gene: TRBJ2-3; v_gene: TRBV28; abundance: many; d_gene: -; CDR3aa: CASSFARDKPTDTQYF; CDR3nt: TGTGCCAGCAGTTTCGCGAGGGACAAGCCCACAGATACGCAGTATTTT
len: 14; j_gene: TRBJ2-7; v_gene: TRBV5-6; abundance: few; d_gene: -; CDR3aa: CASSLTQVTYEQYF; CDR3nt: TGTGCCAGCAGCTTGACTCAGGTAACCTACGAGCAGTACTTC
len: 15; j_gene: TRBJ2-1; v_gene: TRBV4-1; abundance: few; d_gene: -; CDR3aa: CASSQGIGYDNEQFF; CDR3nt: TGCGCCAGCAGCCAAGGAATAGGGTACGACAATGAGCAGTTCTTC
len: 17; j_gene: TRBJ2-5; v_gene: TRBV9; abundance: -; d_gene: TRBD2; CDR3aa: CASSVGTSGSLEETQYF; CDR3nt: TGTGCCAGCAGCGTTGGGACTAGCGGGAGTCTGGAAGAGACCCAGTACTTC
len: 15; j_gene: TRBJ1-5; v_gene: TRBV19; abundance: many; d_gene: -; CDR3aa: CAMAPAGVNNQPQHF; CDR3nt: TGTGCCATGGCCCCGGCAGGGGTAAACAATCAGCCCCAGCATTTT
len: 13; j_gene: TRBJ2-7; v_gene: TRBV7-8; abundance: many; d_gene: TRBD2; CDR3aa: CASSPVGGYEQYF; CDR3nt: TGTGCCAGCAGCCCGGTGGGGGGGTACGAGCAGTACTTC
len: 17; j_gene: TRBJ2-2; v_gene: TRBV4-3; abundance: -; d_gene: TRBD2; CDR3aa: CASCQGSGGADTGELFF; CDR3nt: TGCGCCAGCTGCCAAGGTAGCGGGGGGGCCGACACCGGGGAGCTGTTTTTT
len: 13; j_gene: TRBJ2-5; v_gene: TRBV3-1; abundance: -; d_gene: -; CDR3aa: CASLQAGPETQYF; CDR3nt: TGTGCCAGCCTTCAAGCAGGGCCCGAGACCCAGTACTTC
len: 15; j_gene: TRBJ2-3; v_gene: TRBV18; abundance: -; d_gene: TRBD1; CDR3aa: CASSPPDRSYDTQYF; CDR3nt: TGTGCCAGCTCACCCCCGGACAGGTCATACGATACGCAGTATTTT
len: 15; j_gene: TRBJ2-7; v_gene: TRBV14; abundance: many; d_gene: TRBD2; CDR3aa: CASSPGLEYGYEQYF; CDR3nt: TGTGCCAGCAGCCCGGGACTAGAATACGGCTACGAGCAGTACTTC
len: 13; j_gene: TRBJ1-1; v_gene: TRBV5-6; abundance: many; d_gene: -; CDR3aa: CASSLVDNPEAFF; CDR3nt: TGTGCCAGCAGCTTGGTGGACAACCCTGAAGCTTTCTTT
len: 14; j_gene: TRBJ1-5; v_gene: TRBV28; abundance: many; d_gene: -; CDR3aa: CASTRDISNQPQHF; CDR3nt: TGTGCCAGCACTCGGGACATAAGCAATCAGCCCCAGCATTTT
len: 14; j_gene: TRBJ2-2; v_gene: TRBV29-1; abundance: -; d_gene: -; CDR3aa: CSVEGPGETGELFF; CDR3nt: TGCAGCGTTGAAGGGCCAGGGGAAACCGGGGAGCTGTTTTTT
len: 14; j_gene: TRBJ1-1; v_gene: TRBV5-1; abundance: -; d_gene: -; CDR3aa: CASSSVRGDTEAFF; CDR3nt: TGCGCCAGCAGCTCCGTACGGGGGGACACTGAAGCTTTCTTT
len: 14; j_gene: TRBJ2-7; v_gene: TRBV27; abundance: -; d_gene: TRBD1; CDR3aa: CASSIGQGADEQYF; CDR3nt: TGTGCCAGCAGTATCGGACAGGGGGCCGACGAGCAGTACTTC
len: 15; j_gene: TRBJ2-1; v_gene: TRBV11-2; abundance: -; d_gene: -; CDR3aa: CASSPTRTANNEQFF; CDR3nt: TGTGCCAGCAGCCCGACTAGGACCGCCAACAATGAGCAGTTCTTC